The 19 T cell receptor beta chains given below trace back to one sample, sequenced in a study of circulating CD8 cells and anti-PD-1 response in melanoma. Live CD3+CD8+TCRalphabeta+ cells were sorted into four subsets by PD-1 and/or TIGIT. Using around 15 ng of total RNA, TCR libraries were made with the QIAseq Immune Repertoire TCR panel. TCRdb re-called the reads with MiXCR, one entry per CDR3 protein. This sample carries 200 to 250 distinct CDR3 sequences, approximately 13% of them seen once, and the ten largest clones take 50% to 75%. This sample comprised CD8+ T cells from PBMCs, obtained at baseline or after one month of anti-PD-1 therapy (not recorded which). These receptors all stem from a human donor with melanoma.

This clonotype is labeled as large. The chain joins TRBV20-1 to TRBJ2-1; the D gene is possibly TRBD2 (6 bases). This CDR3 region has 14 residues. Trimming took 0 bases from V and 2 from J, leaving 8 bases between them. Germline assignment: CDR1 DFQATT and CDR2 SNEGSKA (reference sequence). CDR3 in amino acids: CSARDWGAYNEQFF. The CDR3 nucleotides are TGCAGTGCTAGAGATTGGGGGGCCTACAATGAGCAGTTCTTC.

By share, this clonotype counts as large. The rearrangement links TRBV7-3 to TRBJ2-1, with 8 bases identical to TRBD2. The CDR3 spans 15 residues. Germline values: CDR1 SGHTA, CDR2 FQGTGA. V was pared by 3 bases and J by 4 bases, with 5 bases of the junction left unmatched. CDR3 sequence reads: CASSFGTSGYNEQFF. The CDR3 DNA reads as TGTGCCAGCAGCTTTGGAACTAGCGGTTACAATGAGCAGTTCTTC.

This clonotype was recorded a few times. The chain has TRBV5-1 and TRBJ2-7; no clear D gene. This CDR3 has 13 amino acids. Trimming left V 0 bases short and J 6 bases short, with 10 bases between. Germline CDR1 is SGHRS and CDR2 is YFSETQ. CDR3 sequence reads: CASSLGPWGEQYF. CDR3 bases: TGCGCCAGCAGCTTGGGACCTTGGGGCGAGCAGTACTTC.

This clonotype rates as large. The chain has TRBV2 and TRBJ2-7, with 8 bases identical to TRBD1. This CDR3 spans 15 amino acids. Per germline, CDR1 SNHLY and CDR2 FYNNEI. Trimming cost V 2 bases and J 5 bases; bases outside gene matches: 8. DNA for the CDR3: TGTGCCAGCAGTGAATGGACAGGGCGTTCAGACGAGCAGTACTTC. Its translation is CASSEWTGRSDEQYF.

In its sample, this clonotype ranks as medium-sized. V and J are TRBV29-1 and TRBJ2-2, with D unclear. The CDR3 runs to 11 residues. Looked up from germline, CDR1 is SQVTM and CDR2 is ANQGSEA. The DNA of the CDR3 is TGCAGTGTCCTTCGTACCGGGGAGCTGTTTTTT. This translates into CSVLRTGELFF.

In its sample, this clonotype ranks as medium-sized. Possible read error: a much larger clone is one base away. This sequence joins TRBV7-3 and TRBJ2-3; TRBD2 matches 8 bases. CDR3 length equals 15 residues. Germline loops: CDR1 SGHTA, CDR2 FQGTGA. The CDR3 DNA reads as TGTGCCAGCAGCCGACTAGCGTCTAACACAGGTACGCAGTATTTT. The encoded protein is CASSRLASNTGTQYF.

This clonotype ranks as hyperexpanded (1% or more). CDR3 DNA sequence: TGTGCCAGCAGTAGACTAGCGGGAGGAGTAGAGACCCAGTACTTC. Protein product: CASSRLAGGVETQYF. The rearrangement joins TRBV7-3 to TRBJ2-5; the match to TRBD2 covers 13 bases. J was trimmed by 4 bases and V by 6 bases; bases with no gene match: 5. In germline, CDR1 is SGHTA, CDR2 FQGTGA. The CDR3 has 15 residues.

This clonotype was seen a handful of times. The rearrangement joins TRBV7-8 to TRBJ2-7; 12 bases match TRBD2. CDR3 length: 19 amino acids. CDR1 is SGHVS and CDR2 is FQNEAQ in the germline V gene. V shed 0 bases, J shed 3 bases, and the junction held 12 bases outside the gene matches. The CDR3 DNA is TGTGCCAGCAGCTTAGCCACTGGGACTAGCGGGCCTTGGAGCTACGAGCAGTACTTC. Encoded protein: CASSLATGTSGPWSYEQYF. Based on the CDR3 plus reference TRBV7-8 and TRBJ2-7, the full variable domain is GAGVSQSPRYKVAKRGQDVALRCDPISGHVSLFWYQQALGQGPEFLTYFQNEAQLDKSGLPSDRFFAERPEGSVSTLKIQRTQQEDSAVYLCASSLATGTSGPWSYEQYFGPGTRLTVT.

Relative to its sample, this clonotype is large (0.1 to 1%). The chain employs TRBV28 and TRBJ2-7; 8 positions agree with TRBD2. This CDR3 comprises 16 residues. Germline lookup yields CDR1 MDHEN and CDR2 SYDVKM. V was clipped by 1 base and J by 7 bases; unmatched bases: 12. The CDR3 nucleotides read TGTGCCAGCAGTTTATCTTCCGGGACTAGTCCTAAGGAGCAGTACTTC. Protein product: CASSLSSGTSPKEQYF.

The chain links TRBV7-3 to TRBJ2-2; the D gene is possibly TRBD2 (6 bases). The CDR3 is 15 amino acids. CDR1 and CDR2 (germline): SGHTA, FQGTGA. Trimming pared 4 bases from V and 5 bases from J, leaving 14 bases between. The CDR3 DNA is TGTGCCAGCAGCTGGCTAGCGAGAGGAACCGGGGAGCTGTTTTTT. Translation: CASSWLARGTGELFF.

This clonotype counts as medium-sized. The chain is built from TRBV2 and TRBJ2-3, with TRBD1 as a possible D gene (5 bases). The germline CDR1 and CDR2 sequences are SNHLY and FYNNEI. V lost 4 bases to trimming and J lost 2 bases, with 7 bases between them. This CDR3 has 13 amino acids. The CDR3 DNA reads TGTGCCAGCAGTGCAGGGAACACAGATACGCAGTATTTT. Translating it yields CASSAGNTDTQYF.

By sample share, this clonotype is hyperexpanded. An end of the junction differs from the germline gene, which may be a read error. V and J are TRBV2 and TRBJ1-5; 12 bases are a match to TRBD1. The CDR3 sequence is 15 residues long. CDR1 and CDR2 (germline): SNHLY, FYNNEI. Here the CDR3 reads CASREGTGGFQPQHF. The CDR3 coding sequence is TGTGCCAGCAGGGAAGGGACAGGGGGCTTTCAGCCCCAGCATTTT.

This clonotype is classed as medium-sized. The J gene is TRBJ1-2, the V gene TRBV11-2, with D unclear. The CDR3 is 15 residues long. CDR1 and CDR2 from the germline V gene are SGHAT and FQNNGV. The V gene lost 5 bases and the J gene lost 3 bases, with 16 bases spanning the gap. The CDR3 DNA reads as TGTGCCAGCAGCCCCGGAACTTACCTTTACTATGGCTACACCTTC. The encoded protein is CASSPGTYLYYGYTF.

This chain uses TRBV28 with TRBJ2-7, with 7 bases aligning to TRBD2. The germline CDR1 and CDR2 sequences are MDHEN and SYDVKM. V shed 1 base, J shed 4 bases, and the junction held 7 bases outside the gene matches. The CDR3 is made up of 15 amino acids. The CDR3 region has the DNA TGTGCCAGCAGTTTATTGGGAGGGCCCCTATACGAGCAGTACTTC. Its protein is CASSLLGGPLYEQYF.

By its share, this clonotype is medium-sized. The V and J genes are TRBV28 and TRBJ2-7; D possibly corresponds to TRBD1 (6 bases). With 5 bases removed from V and 5 bases from J, the gap between germline ends came to 25 bases. Germline CDR1 MDHEN, CDR2 SYDVKM. The CDR3 is 17 amino acids. The CDR3 loop reads CASSTGVHRAREDEQYF. In DNA, the CDR3 is TGTGCCAGCAGTACAGGAGTACACAGGGCCCGCGAAGACGAGCAGTACTTC.

This clonotype ranks as medium-sized. This chain joins TRBV28 and TRBJ1-1; 9 bases align to TRBD1. CDR3 size: 16 residues. Germline values: CDR1 MDHEN, CDR2 SYDVKM. Trimming took 5 bases from V and 3 from J; bases not matched to a gene: 10. As DNA, the CDR3 is TGTGCCAGCAGTCCCCACCCGGGACAGGGAGACACTGAAGCTTTCTTT. Protein: CASSPHPGQGDTEAFF.

This clonotype is large. The V call is TRBV7-3, the J call TRBJ2-3; 8 nucleotides match TRBD2. CDR3 length: 15 residues. The V and J ends lost 5 bases and 0 bases, in that order; junction bases with no gene match: 4. Germline values: CDR1 SGHTA, CDR2 FQGTGA. CDR3 sequence: CASSRLALSTDTQYF. CDR3 nucleotides: TGTGCCAGCAGCCGACTAGCGTTGAGCACAGATACGCAGTATTTT.

This clonotype qualifies as medium-sized. The chain employs TRBV12-5 and TRBJ1-2; weak D call: TRBD1 (5 bases). This CDR3 spans 14 amino acids. Germline V lookup: CDR1 LGHNT, CDR2 FRNRAP. Trimming took 3 bases from V and 5 from J, leaving 13 bases between them. The CDR3 DNA sequence: TGTGCTAGTGGTTTTGGCGGGACCTCATATGGCTACACCTTC. Translation: CASGFGGTSYGYTF. The full variable domain, in which reference TRBV12-5 and TRBJ1-2 provide the parts outside the CDR3, is DARVTQTPRHKVTEMGQEVTMRCQPILGHNTVFWYRQTMMQGLELLAYFRNRAPLDDSGMPKDRFSAEMPDATLATLKIQPSEPRDSAVYFCASGFGGTSYGYTFGSGTRLTVV.

This clonotype rates as large. The rearrangement uses TRBV27 and TRBJ2-7; TRBD2 matches at 11 bases. This CDR3 is 14 amino acids long. The J segment lost 3 bases and the V segment lost 4 bases, leaving 2 bases of the junction unmatched. Germline assignment: CDR1 MNHEY and CDR2 SMNVEV (reference sequence). In DNA form, the CDR3 reads TGTGCCAGCAGTTCACTAGCGGGAGTCTACGAGCAGTACTTC. Translating it yields CASSSLAGVYEQYF.